This TCR beta chain is from a study of blood T cell repertoires in COVID-19. As for the study in general: The United States, Italy and Spain were the sources of the acute and convalescent COVID-19 samples.

Followed longitudinally, the Seattle patients had been enrolled during active infection. CDR1 is LNHDA, CDR2 SQIVND, per germline (reference sequence). The CDR3 extends over 16 amino acids. The J segment lost 5 bases and the V segment lost 9 bases, leaving 13 bases of the junction unmatched. The table came from immunoSEQ multiplex PCR; TCRdb's copy has only in-frame clones and leaves some out. The sample lists 100,000 to 150,000 clones; roughly four fifths were seen once. This sequence was found in an elderly man with COVID-19, enrolled during active disease. The specimen was peripheral blood. This chain uses TRBV19 with TRBJ2-3; 11 bases are shared with TRBD2. CDR3 residues: CASTPLATSGRDTQYF. The CDR3 nucleotides are TGTGCCAGCACCCCTCTTGCCACTAGCGGGAGAGATACGCAGTATTTT.